This TCR beta chain was identified in a study of cytomegalovirus exposure and HLA in healthy donors. Overall study findings and caveats: Reported findings show TCR beta sequences accurately forecast HLA-A and HLA-B alleles in most subjects. The study had only CMV serostatus as immune exposure information.

Regarding this clone: Antigen: not known.

Use of 60 Vbeta and 13 Jbeta primers characterized the PCR. Clones were sequenced by immunoSEQ multiplex PCR, and TCRdb holds only the in-frame ones, with some missing. The data contain about 69,000 clones, around 68% of them singletons. There were likely unrecorded immune exposures, though donors were nominally healthy when sampled. J was trimmed by 4 bases and V by 4 bases; bases with no gene match: 9. The CDR3 spans 15 residues. Germline CDR1 MGHRA, CDR2 YSYEKL. The clonotype comes from a woman younger than 45 in good health and CMV-seronegative. The chain joins TRBV4-1 to TRBJ1-1; 7 nucleotides match TRBD1. The sample taken for sequencing was PBMCs. The CDR3 here is CASSRNQGVSTEAFF. CDR3 sequence (DNA): TGCGCCAGCAGCCGAAACCAGGGGGTGAGCACTGAAGCTTTCTTT.